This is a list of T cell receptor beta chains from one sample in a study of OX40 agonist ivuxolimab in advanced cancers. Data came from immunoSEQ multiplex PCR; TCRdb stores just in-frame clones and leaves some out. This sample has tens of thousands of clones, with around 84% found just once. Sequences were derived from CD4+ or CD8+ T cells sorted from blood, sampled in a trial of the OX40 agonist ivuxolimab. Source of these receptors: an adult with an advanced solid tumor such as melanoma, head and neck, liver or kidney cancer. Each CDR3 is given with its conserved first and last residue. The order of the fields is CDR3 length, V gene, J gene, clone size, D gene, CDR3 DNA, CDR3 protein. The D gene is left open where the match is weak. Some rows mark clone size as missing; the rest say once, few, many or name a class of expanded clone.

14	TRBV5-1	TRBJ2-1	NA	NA	TGCGCCAGCAGCTATAGGAGGGGCTACAATGAGCAGTTCTTC	CASSYRRGYNEQFF
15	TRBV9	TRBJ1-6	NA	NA	TGTGCCAGCAGCGTAGTGGGGGGAGGTAATTCACCCCTCCACTTT	CASSVVGGGNSPLHF
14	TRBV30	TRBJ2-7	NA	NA	TGTGCCTGGAGTGTACGATTCTTAGGCTACGAGCAGTACTTC	CAWSVRFLGYEQYF
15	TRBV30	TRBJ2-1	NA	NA	TGTGCCTGGAGTGTGAGGGGTTCGAACTACAATGAGCAGTTCTTC	CAWSVRGSNYNEQFF
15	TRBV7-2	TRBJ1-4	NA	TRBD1	TGTGCCAGCAGCCCCCAGGGGGGAGGATATGAAAAACTGTTTTTT	CASSPQGGGYEKLFF
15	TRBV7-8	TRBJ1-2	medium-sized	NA	TGTGCCAGCAGCTCCAGATGGGGGGCCGGCTATGGCTACACCTTC	CASSSRWGAGYGYTF
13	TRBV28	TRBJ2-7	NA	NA	TGTGCCAGCATCAAAGGGGCCACCTACGAGCAGTACTTC	CASIKGATYEQYF
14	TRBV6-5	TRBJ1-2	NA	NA	TGTGCCAGCCGGAAACCGGACAGATATGATGGCTACACCTTC	CASRKPDRYDGYTF
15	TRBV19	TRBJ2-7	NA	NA	TGTGCCAGTAGTATGTCAGGGGAACAATCCTACGAGCAGTACTTC	CASSMSGEQSYEQYF
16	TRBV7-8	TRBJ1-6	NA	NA	TGTGCCAGCAGCCAGACTCCCGGCTCCTATAATTCACCCCTCCACTTT	CASSQTPGSYNSPLHF
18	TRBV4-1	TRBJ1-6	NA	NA	TGCGCCAGCAGCCAAGCTGCCCGCTTGAGCTCCTATAATTCACCCCTCCACTTT	CASSQAARLSSYNSPLHF
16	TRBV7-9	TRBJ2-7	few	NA	TGTGCCAGCAGCTTATTATCGACAGGGAGGTCCTACGAGCAGTACTTC	CASSLLSTGRSYEQYF
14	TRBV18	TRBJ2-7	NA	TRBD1	TGTGCCAGCTCACCGGGACAGGTAACCTACGAGCAGTACTTC	CASSPGQVTYEQYF
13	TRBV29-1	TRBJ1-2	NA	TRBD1	TGCAGCGTGTCGGACAGGGTCTCTGCCGGCTACACCTTC	CSVSDRVSAGYTF
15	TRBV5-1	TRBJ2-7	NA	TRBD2	TGCGCCAGCAGCGGAGGGACTAGGGTAAGCAACGAGCAGTACTTC	CASSGGTRVSNEQYF
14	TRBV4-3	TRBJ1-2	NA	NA	TGCGCCAGCAGCCTCCGGGACAATCCCTATGGCTACACCTTC	CASSLRDNPYGYTF
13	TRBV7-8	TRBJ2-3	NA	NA	TGTGCCAGCAGCTTACGACAGACAGATACGCAGTATTTT	CASSLRQTDTQYF
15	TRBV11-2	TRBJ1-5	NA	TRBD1	TGTGCCAGCATCCCTGGGACAGGGCACAATCAGCTCCAGCATTTT	CASIPGTGHNQLQHF
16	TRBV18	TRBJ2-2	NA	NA	TGTGCCAGCTCACGCAAAAAGGAACAGTTCACCGGGGAGCTGTTTTTT	CASSRKKEQFTGELFF
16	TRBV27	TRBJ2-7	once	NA	TGTGCCAGCAGTTTATCCCAGGGACTTATCTCCTACGAGCAGTACTTC	CASSLSQGLISYEQYF
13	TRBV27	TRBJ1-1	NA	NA	TGTGCCAGCAGTTCGTACGGGGCAGGTATAGCTTTCTTT	CASSSYGAGIAFF
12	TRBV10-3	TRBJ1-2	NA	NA	TGTGCCATCACCGCAGGTCCCTATGGCTACACCTTC	CAITAGPYGYTF
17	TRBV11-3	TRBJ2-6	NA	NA	TGTGCCAGCAGCTTAGGAGACAGCTTCTCTGGGGCCAACGTCCTGACTTTC	CASSLGDSFSGANVLTF
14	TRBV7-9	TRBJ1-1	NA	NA	TGTGCCAGCAGCAACGTGGGGGCGGGGACTGAAGCTTTCTTT	CASSNVGAGTEAFF
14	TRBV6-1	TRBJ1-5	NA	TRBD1	TGTGCCAGCAGTGTAGGGGGCCTCAATCAGCCCCAGCATTTT	CASSVGGLNQPQHF
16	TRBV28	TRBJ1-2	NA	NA	TGTGCCAGCAGTTTCGGGAGGCGGGGGCCTAACTATGGCTACACCTTC	CASSFGRRGPNYGYTF
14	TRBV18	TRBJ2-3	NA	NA	TGTGCCAGCTCACCCCCCGTGCGGGCAGATACGCAGTATTTT	CASSPPVRADTQYF
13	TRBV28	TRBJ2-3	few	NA	TGTGCCAGCAGTTTAAGTAGCACAGATACGCAGTATTTT	CASSLSSTDTQYF
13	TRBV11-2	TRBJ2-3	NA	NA	TGTGCCAGCAGCTTAAGACAGCGCGTTACGCAGTATTTT	CASSLRQRVTQYF